One T cell receptor (beta chain) is described in this entry. The CDR3 has 11 amino acids. V was trimmed by 3 bases and J by 5 bases, leaving 7 bases between them. CDR1 DFQATT and CDR2 SNEGSKA come from the germline V gene (reference sequence). This sample is drawn from a study of cytomegalovirus exposure and HLA in healthy donors. PCR used 60 Vbeta primers and 13 Jbeta primers. Repertoires were generated with immunoSEQ multiplex PCR, while TCRdb's copy carries only in-frame clones and drops some. The table has about 140,000 clones, about 80% seen once. Material: PBMCs. This clonotype originated in a man aged 18 to 29 in good health and CMV-seronegative. The chain recombines TRBV20-1 with TRBJ2-5; the D gene is possibly TRBD2 (5 bases). For the CDR3, the DNA is TGCAGTGCTAGCGGGATCGAGACCCAGTACTTC. Translating it yields CSASGIETQYF.